This passage covers 23 T cell receptor beta chains from one sample sequenced in a study of blood T cell repertoires in COVID-19. Sequencing used immunoSEQ multiplex PCR; TCRdb keeps in-frame clones, though not all of them. The sample holds about 360,000 clones, around 86% seen once. Sequenced: peripheral blood. The receptors come from a human donor in a cohort sampled during active COVID-19.

This chain links TRBV4-1 with TRBJ1-1, with D unclear. V lost 0 bases, J lost 4 bases, and 18 bases lay in between. This CDR3 region has 17 residues. In germline, CDR1 is MGHRA, CDR2 YSYEKL. CDR3 amino acids: CASSQDEVRWVGTEAFF. CDR3 coding DNA: TGCGCCAGCAGCCAAGATGAGGTGCGGTGGGTGGGCACTGAAGCTTTCTTT.

V is TRBV27 and J is TRBJ2-1; 13 positions agree with TRBD2. Trimming removed 5 bases from V and 15 bases from J; junction bases left unmatched: 13. The germline CDR1 and CDR2 sequences are MNHEY and SMNVEV (reference sequence). The CDR3 runs 15 residues. CDR3 in amino acids: CASSPGTSGAEGLFF. CDR3 nucleotides: TGTGCCAGCAGTCCTGGGACTAGCGGGGCCGAGGGTCTGTTCTTC.

The V gene is TRBV18, the J gene TRBJ1-2, with 8 bases matching TRBD1. J gave up 4 bases and V 0 bases, and 4 bases lay outside the gene matches. The CDR3 runs 15 residues. Germline V gene lookup returns CDR1 KGHSH and CDR2 LQKENI. The CDR3 bases are TGTGCCAGCTCACCACCGACAGGGGTGCTCTATGGCTACACCTTC. Translated, it gives CASSPPTGVLYGYTF.

In its sample, this clone was seen many times. This rearrangement joins TRBV6-1 to TRBJ1-2; D gene uncertain. Germline loops: CDR1 MNHNS, CDR2 SASEGT. This CDR3 contains 15 residues. V dropped 2 bases and J dropped 4 bases, with 14 bases sitting between them. The CDR3 nucleotides read TGTGCCAGCAGTGAACCTCTCCACCGTAGCTATGGCTACACCTTC. As protein: CASSEPLHRSYGYTF.

With respect to this clone: The junction and the germline gene differ at one end; a read error may be behind it. The chain recombines TRBV7-7 with TRBJ2-1; D perhaps matches TRBD1 (6 bases). The CDR3 has 15 residues. The V gene's germline CDR1 is SSHAT and CDR2 FNYEAQ (reference sequence). CDR3: CASSPGGTLTNEQFF. The CDR3 DNA sequence: TGTGCTAGCAGCCCAGGTGGGACACTAACCAATGAGCAGTTCTTC.

This clone was picked up a small number of times. This rearrangement joins TRBV5-1 to TRBJ2-7; possibly TRBD1 for D (5 bases). Germline loops: CDR1 SGHRS, CDR2 YFSETQ. The CDR3 is made up of 14 amino acids. Trimming removed 0 bases from V and 2 bases from J, with 9 bases in between. CDR3 sequence reads: CASSLVTDPYEQYF. The DNA for the CDR3 is TGCGCCAGCAGCTTGGTGACAGACCCCTACGAGCAGTACTTC.

CDR3 nucleotide sequence: TGTGCCAGCAGTGACGGGACAGGGAGGATTTTCGAGCAGTACTTC. Protein sequence: CASSDGTGRIFEQYF. This chain connects TRBV2 to TRBJ2-7; 9 bases map to TRBD1. V shed 3 bases and J 6 bases; nucleotides not matched to a gene: 9. In germline, CDR1 is SNHLY, CDR2 FYNNEI. The CDR3 contains 15 residues.

The chain joins TRBV18 to TRBJ1-4; 9 bases line up with TRBD1. J lost 5 bases, V lost 2 bases, and 0 bases had no gene match. CDR3 length equals 14 residues. Per germline, CDR1 KGHSH and CDR2 LQKENI. CDR3 in amino acids: CASSPGTGNEKLFF. CDR3 nucleotides: TGTGCCAGCTCACCAGGGACAGGGAATGAAAAACTGTTTTTT.

V and J are TRBV7-8 and TRBJ1-1; unclear D gene. CDR1 and CDR2 (germline): SGHVS, FQNEAQ. This CDR3 is 15 amino acids long. The V end lost 1 base, the J end lost 0 bases, and 9 bases lay between the germline ends. The CDR3 here is CASSLVAGMNTEAFF. The CDR3 nucleotides are TGTGCCAGCAGCTTAGTGGCGGGGATGAACACTGAAGCTTTCTTT.

This chain connects TRBV7-9 to TRBJ1-1; possibly TRBD1 for D (5 bases). The CDR3 runs to 12 residues. V dropped 5 bases and J dropped 5 bases, with 9 bases sitting between them. Germline values: CDR1 SEHNR, CDR2 FQNEAQ (reference sequence). CDR3: CASSTTATEAFF. Written as DNA, the CDR3 is TGTGCCAGCAGCACGACAGCTACTGAAGCTTTCTTT.

This chain joins TRBV3-1 (or the pseudogene TRBV3-2) and TRBJ1-3; D perhaps matches TRBD1 (5 bases). Germline V CDR1 and CDR2: LGHDT, YNNKEL (reference sequence). V lost 1 base, J lost 6 bases, and 19 bases lay in between. The CDR3 has 17 residues. CDR3 region: CASSQGFRGSYENTIYF. The DNA of the CDR3 is TGTGCCAGCAGCCAAGGGTTCCGGGGGAGTTATGAAAACACCATATATTTT.

V and J are TRBV11-2 and TRBJ2-7; D remains unclear. The ends were cut back, 4 bases at V and 0 bases at J, with 16 bases in the middle. Germline CDR1 is SGHAT and CDR2 is FQNNGV. The CDR3 spans 16 residues. DNA for the CDR3: TGTGCCAGCAGCTCAGTTGTTGAGGCTAGCTCCTACGAGCAGTACTTC. It is translated as CASSSVVEASSYEQYF.

V gene TRBV6-1 combines with J gene TRBJ1-2, with 9 bases that match TRBD1. The CDR3 has 17 amino acids. Germline CDR1 and CDR2: MNHNS and SASEGT. V lost 1 base and J lost 3; bases outside the gene matches: 9. CDR3 sequence: CASSEGQGGFYDYGYTF. As DNA, the CDR3 is TGTGCCAGCAGTGAAGGACAGGGGGGCTTCTATGACTATGGCTACACCTTC.

The V call is TRBV28, the J call TRBJ2-4, with TRBD1 matching over 10 bases. Germline CDR1 MDHEN, CDR2 SYDVKM. The V and J ends lost 1 base and 1 base, in that order; junction bases with no gene match: 4. The CDR3 has 17 residues. The CDR3 DNA reads TGTGCCAGCAGTTTATATCCGGGACAGGGGGCCAAAAACATTCAGTACTTC. Its translation is CASSLYPGQGAKNIQYF.

The rearrangement links TRBV24-1 to TRBJ2-1, with unresolved D. The CDR3 totals 12 residues. Germline-derived CDR1 and CDR2 are KGHDR and SFDVKD. V was cut by 1 base and J by 9 bases, with 6 bases left in between. The chain's CDR3 is CATSDFKSEQFF. CDR3 bases: TGTGCCACCAGTGATTTTAAGAGTGAGCAGTTCTTC.

The chain recombines TRBV28 with TRBJ2-2; the match to TRBD2 covers 11 bases. V lost 0 bases, J lost 3 bases, and 6 bases stayed unmatched. The V gene's germline CDR1 is MDHEN and CDR2 SYDVKM. The CDR3 contains 18 residues. This chain's CDR3 is CASSLWTSGKRDTGELFF. In nucleotides, the CDR3 is TGTGCCAGCAGTTTATGGACTAGCGGGAAACGGGACACCGGGGAGCTGTTTTTT.

The CDR3 DNA follows: TGTGCCACCGAAGGGACAGTTGGCACCGGGGAGCTGTTTTTT. Its protein product is CATEGTVGTGELFF. The genes are TRBV19 and TRBJ2-2; 7 bases align to TRBD1. CDR3 length: 14 amino acids. Per the germline V gene, CDR1 is LNHDA and CDR2 is SQIVND (reference sequence). V gave up 10 bases and J gave up 4 bases; unmatched junction bases: 9. Supplemented by reference TRBV19 and TRBJ2-2, the full variable domain reads DGGITQSPKYLFRKEGQNVTLSCEQNLNHDAMYWYRQDPGQGLRLIYYSQIVNDFQKGDIAEGYSVSREKKESFPLTVTSAQKNPTAFYLCATEGTVGTGELFFGEGSRLTVL.

This chain joins TRBV7-8 and TRBJ2-1; no clear D. The CDR3 extends over 18 amino acids. Germline CDR1 is SGHVS and CDR2 is FQNEAQ. V dropped 5 bases and J dropped 0 bases, with 20 bases sitting between them. The CDR3 coding sequence is TGTGCCAGCAGCCCCTCCCTTTGGAGCACCTACTCCTACAATGAGCAGTTCTTC. It translates to CASSPSLWSTYSYNEQFF.

This clone was seen only a few times. This sample includes further DNA sequences coding for the same CDR3. In DNA form, the CDR3 reads TGTGCCAGCAGCTTCGCAGGTTACAATGAGCAGTTCTTC. Translating it yields CASSFAGYNEQFF. The chain carries TRBV11-2 and TRBJ2-1; unclear D gene. This CDR3 contains 13 residues. Germline V gene lookup returns CDR1 SGHAT and CDR2 FQNNGV. V was trimmed by 3 bases and J by 4 bases, leaving 7 bases between them.

V gene TRBV7-2 combines with J gene TRBJ2-1; tentative D call: TRBD2 (6 bases). The CDR3 has 15 amino acids. Between the trimmed V and J ends, which lost 5 bases and 6 bases, there was a span of 17 bases. CDR1 and CDR2 (germline): SGHTA, FQGNSA. The CDR3 coding sequence is TGTGCCAGCAGCACTCGGAGGGCCGCCACCAATGAGCAGTTCTTC. It codes for CASSTRRAATNEQFF.

In nucleotides, the CDR3 is TGTGCCAGCAGCTTAGCTGGACAGGGGGCGCCCGAGCAGTACTTC. As protein: CASSLAGQGAPEQYF. This chain joins TRBV7-8 and TRBJ2-7; 11 bases fit TRBD1. This CDR3 is built from 15 residues. V lost 0 bases and J lost 6; bases outside the gene matches: 4. In germline, CDR1 is SGHVS, CDR2 FQNEAQ.

The V gene is TRBV4-1, the J gene TRBJ1-6; D unresolved. Germline V gene sequence: CDR1 MGHRA, CDR2 YSYEKL. With 1 base removed from V and 9 bases from J, the gap between germline ends came to 16 bases. The CDR3 consists of 16 residues. DNA of the CDR3: TGCGCCAGCAGCCAAGGATCGGTTTTTAGAATTTCACCCCTCCACTTT. This sequence encodes CASSQGSVFRISPLHF.

The chain has TRBV2 and TRBJ2-5; D is possibly TRBD1 (5 bases). Trimming shortened V by 6 bases and J by 5 bases, and 10 bases separated the two germline ends. CDR3 length: 12 residues. Looked up from germline, CDR1 is SNHLY and CDR2 is FYNNEI. CDR3 amino acids: CASRRGRETQYF. The CDR3 DNA reads TGTGCCAGCAGAAGGGGTAGGGAGACCCAGTACTTC.